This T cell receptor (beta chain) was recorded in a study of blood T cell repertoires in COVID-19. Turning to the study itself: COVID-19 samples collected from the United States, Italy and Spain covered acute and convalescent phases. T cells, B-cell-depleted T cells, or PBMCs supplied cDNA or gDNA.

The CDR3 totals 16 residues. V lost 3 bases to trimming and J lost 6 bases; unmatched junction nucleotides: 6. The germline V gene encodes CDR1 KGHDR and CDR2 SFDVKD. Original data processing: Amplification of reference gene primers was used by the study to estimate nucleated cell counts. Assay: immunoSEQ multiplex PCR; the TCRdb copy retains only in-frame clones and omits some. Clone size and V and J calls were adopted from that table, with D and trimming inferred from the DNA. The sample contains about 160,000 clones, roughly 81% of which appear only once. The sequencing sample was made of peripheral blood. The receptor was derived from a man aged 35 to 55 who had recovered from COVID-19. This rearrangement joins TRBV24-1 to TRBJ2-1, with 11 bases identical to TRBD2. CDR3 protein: CATSDPLAGGTNEQFF. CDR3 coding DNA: TGTGCCACCAGTGATCCGCTAGCGGGAGGTACCAATGAGCAGTTCTTC.